The 19 T cell receptor beta chains below come from one sample, sequenced in a study of blood T cell repertoires in COVID-19. Using immunoSEQ multiplex PCR, the repertoire was profiled, and TCRdb retains in-frame clones only, with some absent. The sample yields 150,000 or so clones, over 75% seen once. The source material was peripheral blood. All receptors come from a human donor in a cohort sampled during active COVID-19.

The chain combines TRBV19 with TRBJ2-3, with D maybe TRBD2 (6 bases). CDR1 is LNHDA, CDR2 SQIVND, per germline (reference sequence). V was shortened by 5 bases and J by 2 bases, with 14 bases between the two germline ends. This CDR3 is 15 amino acids long. The CDR3, as DNA: TGTGCCAGTAGTCCCCGGGGAGGCCACACAGATACGCAGTATTTT. It translates to CASSPRGGHTDTQYF.

The CDR3 reads CASSRGGQGGETQYF. The DNA of the CDR3 is TGTGCCAGCAGCCGGGGCGGACAGGGTGGGGAGACCCAGTACTTC. The genes are TRBV7-7 and TRBJ2-5; 8 nucleotides line up with TRBD1. In germline, CDR1 is SSHAT, CDR2 FNYEAQ (reference sequence). This CDR3 has 15 amino acids. V shed 5 bases, J shed 5 bases, and the junction held 10 bases outside the gene matches.

This sequence joins TRBV6-2 or TRBV6-3 and TRBJ1-2; D not certain. Germline assignment: CDR1 MNHEY and CDR2 SVGEGT. The CDR3 contains 12 residues. Deletions cut 5 bases from V and 6 bases from J, with 10 bases between. CDR3 sequence reads: CASSTKPNGYTF. The CDR3 DNA sequence: TGTGCCAGCAGTACTAAACCCAATGGCTACACCTTC.

V usage is TRBV4-1 and J usage is TRBJ2-7; D not resolved. Between the trimmed V and J ends, which lost 1 base and 4 bases, there was a span of 14 bases. CDR3 length equals 15 residues. Germline loops: CDR1 MGHRA, CDR2 YSYEKL. In DNA form, the CDR3 reads TGCGCCAGCAGCCAAGGTAGCATTAGGTCGTACGAGCAGTACTTC. Residues: CASSQGSIRSYEQYF.

The J gene is TRBJ2-1, the V gene TRBV19, with a possible D match to TRBD2 (5 bases). Per the germline V gene, CDR1 is LNHDA and CDR2 is SQIVND (reference sequence). The CDR3 sequence is 13 residues long. With 5 bases removed from V and 1 base from J, the gap between germline ends came to 6 bases. In nucleotides, the CDR3 is TGTGCCAGTAGTCCGGGGTCCTACAATGAGCAGTTCTTC. Translation gives CASSPGSYNEQFF.

The chain links TRBV6-2 or TRBV6-3 to TRBJ2-1, with 8 positions matching TRBD1. The J segment lost 2 bases and the V segment lost 6 bases, leaving 6 bases of the junction unmatched. Germline V lookup: CDR1 MNHEY, CDR2 SVGEGT. This CDR3 comprises 15 residues. The CDR3 region is CASSPTGDPYNEQFF. CDR3 sequence (DNA): TGTGCCAGCAGCCCGACAGGGGACCCCTACAATGAGCAGTTCTTC.

This chain joins TRBV30 and TRBJ2-3; D is ambiguous. The ends were cut back, 1 base at V and 5 bases at J, with 10 bases in the middle. Germline lookup yields CDR1 GTSNPN and CDR2 SVGIG (reference sequence). The length of the CDR3 is 13 residues. The chain's CDR3 is CAWSGPRLDTQYF. The CDR3 DNA sequence: TGTGCCTGGAGTGGGCCTCGTTTAGATACGCAGTATTTT. Together with reference TRBV30 and TRBJ2-3, the CDR3 gives the full variable domain: SQTIHQWPATLVQPVGSPLSLECTVEGTSNPNLYWYRQAAGRGLQLLFYSVGIGQISSEVPQNLSASRPQDRQFILSSKKLLLSDSGFYLCAWSGPRLDTQYFGPGTRLTVL.

This clone was found a few times. J is TRBJ1-1 and V is TRBV5-1; a weak D match, TRBD1 (5 bases). Per germline, CDR1 SGHRS and CDR2 YFSETQ. The CDR3 length is 16 residues. V was clipped by 3 bases and J by 5 bases, with 20 bases between them. DNA for the CDR3: TGCGCCAGCAGCTCTAACATACAAGGGAGGGGAACTGAAGCTTTCTTT. It translates to CASSSNIQGRGTEAFF.

In this sample, this clone turned up a few times. This chain uses TRBV6-5 with TRBJ2-5, with a weak D call TRBD2 (6 bases). CDR3 length: 15 amino acids. Germline CDR1 reads MNHEY; CDR2 reads SVGAGI. Trimming pared 5 bases from V and 4 bases from J, leaving 17 bases between. CDR3 DNA sequence: TGTGCCAGCAGTCTAACCTCGACTAGACGAGAGACCCAGTACTTC. As protein: CASSLTSTRRETQYF.

J is TRBJ1-1 and V is TRBV13; D is possibly TRBD1 (6 bases). Germline-derived CDR1 and CDR2 are PRHDT and FYEKMQ (reference sequence). V was cut by 5 bases and J by 7 bases, with 11 bases left in between. The length of the CDR3 is 12 residues. Here the CDR3 reads CASSQGQGEAFF. CDR3 nucleotides: TGTGCCAGCAGCCAGGGGCAGGGTGAAGCTTTCTTT.

There are a few counts of this clone. The chain carries TRBV19 and TRBJ1-2; no reliable D call. From germline, CDR1 is LNHDA and CDR2 SQIVND (reference sequence). CDR3 length: 16 residues. V was pared by 3 bases and J by 2 bases, with 16 bases between. CDR3 in DNA: TGTGCCAGTAGTATCCGCCGGTTAGGAGAAAACTATGGCTACACCTTC. Translating gives CASSIRRLGENYGYTF.

The chain employs TRBV11-3 and TRBJ2-5; D perhaps matches TRBD2 (6 bases). V was shortened by 5 bases and J by 5 bases, with 18 bases between the two germline ends. Germline V CDR1 and CDR2: SGHNT, YENEEA. The CDR3 length is 15 residues. Written as DNA, the CDR3 is TGTGCCAGCAGCCGGGGACTCCCAGAGAGTGAGACCCAGTACTTC. Translation: CASSRGLPESETQYF.

The chain employs TRBV6-2 or TRBV6-3 and TRBJ1-2; TRBD1 is a possible D gene (6 bases). The CDR3 is 16 residues long. Trimming shortened V by 2 bases and J by 2 bases, and 15 bases separated the two germline ends. Germline values: CDR1 MNHEY, CDR2 SVGEGT. CDR3 loop: CASSYRGPRGNYGYTF. The CDR3 DNA reads as TGTGCCAGCAGTTACAGGGGACCCAGGGGCAACTATGGCTACACCTTC.

The chain links TRBV7-3 to TRBJ2-1, with D tentatively TRBD2 (7 bases). The CDR3 runs 18 residues. The V gene lost 5 bases and the J gene lost 2 bases, with 22 bases spanning the gap. Germline V gene data show CDR1 as SGHTA and CDR2 as FQGTGA. In nucleotides, the CDR3 is TGTGCCAGCAGCCCGAAAGTGAGGGGGGGAAGTACCTACAATGAGCAGTTCTTC. Translation gives CASSPKVRGGSTYNEQFF.

The chain recombines TRBV18 with TRBJ1-3; no reliable D call. CDR3 length: 15 residues. Per the germline V gene, CDR1 is KGHSH and CDR2 is LQKENI. V lost 2 bases, J lost 2 bases, and 10 bases lay in between. CDR3 loop: CASSPTATTGNTIYF. DNA of the CDR3: TGTGCCAGCTCACCAACCGCCACAACTGGAAACACCATATATTTT.

The chain combines TRBV12-3 or TRBV12-4 with TRBJ2-2; tentatively, D is TRBD1 (5 bases). V gave up 4 bases and J gave up 7 bases, with 7 bases separating them. The CDR3 covers 12 residues. Here the CDR3 reads CASSSGYGELFF. The CDR3 coding sequence is TGTGCCAGCAGTTCAGGGTACGGGGAGCTGTTTTTT.

This chain joins TRBV29-1 and TRBJ1-1, with D possibly being TRBD1 (6 bases). V lost 4 bases, J lost 1 base, and 13 bases lay in between. The V gene's germline CDR1 is SQVTM and CDR2 ANQGSEA. The CDR3 is 14 amino acids. Written as DNA, the CDR3 is TGCAGCGTTGCAGCGACAGGTACGAACACTGAAGCTTTCTTT. Translated: CSVAATGTNTEAFF.

The chain links TRBV5-1 to TRBJ2-7, with D possibly being TRBD2 (6 bases). V lost 0 bases and J 0 bases, leaving 10 bases between the germline ends. CDR3 size: 15 residues. Germline V gives CDR1 SGHRS, CDR2 YFSETQ. For the CDR3, the DNA is TGCGCCAGCAGCTTGGCCGCGGGAAGCTCCTACGAGCAGTACGTC. As protein: CASSLAAGSSYEQYV.

This sequence joins TRBV6-6 and TRBJ1-4; no definite D call. Germline V gene sequence: CDR1 MNHNY, CDR2 SVGAGI (reference sequence). V was pared by 8 bases and J by 6 bases, with 19 bases between. This CDR3 is built from 15 residues. CDR3 residues: CASLGSQLSDEKLFF. Here the CDR3 DNA reads TGTGCCAGCCTTGGTTCCCAACTTTCGGATGAAAAACTGTTTTTT.